The 4 T cell receptor beta chains in this list originate from one sample, sequenced in a study of T cell responses to AZD1222 COVID-19 vaccine (TCRdb year 2021). Per the publication, the time point label means: baseline before first vaccination. The treatment or condition label for this specimen denotes: meningococcal conjugate vaccine given as trial control. Libraries were made using the immunoSEQ multiplex PCR assay. The table was pulled from immuneACCESS by TCRdb, which kept in-frame rearrangements only. Such tables lose some clones; where checked, under half of the loss comes from unresolved V genes, and the rest has no known cause. For this sample the table gives under 80,000 clones, of which more than 65% were detected only once. Clones ranked in the top ten supply about a quarter of the sample. The material was peripheral blood, obtained on day 0 of MenACWY control vaccination. The receptors were gathered from an adult in good health.

This chain uses TRBV7-9 with TRBJ1-3; D is possibly TRBD1 (5 bases). V was shortened by 2 bases and J by 11 bases, with 13 bases between the two germline ends. CDR1 and CDR2 from the germline V gene are SEHNR and FQNEAQ (reference sequence). CDR3 length equals 13 residues. DNA for the CDR3: TGTGCCAGCAGCTTAAAGGAGGGGACCTCCATATATTTT. Amino acids: CASSLKEGTSIYF.

This chain links TRBV5-4 with TRBJ2-7, with 7 bases lining up with TRBD1. V lost 4 bases to trimming and J lost 3 bases; unmatched junction nucleotides: 7. This CDR3 region has 14 residues. Germline CDR1 is SGHNT and CDR2 is YYREEE (reference sequence). The CDR3 DNA is TGTGCCAGCAGCCGGACAGGAAACCTCTACGAGCAGTACTTC. Protein: CASSRTGNLYEQYF.

This clone appeared once. The chain is built from TRBV5-1 and TRBJ2-5; 8 bases agree with TRBD2. CDR3 length equals 11 residues. Per germline, CDR1 SGHRS and CDR2 YFSETQ. V lost 7 bases and J lost 5; bases outside the gene matches: 1. The CDR3 spells CASREGETQYF. Here the CDR3 DNA reads TGCGCCAGCCGGGAGGGGGAGACCCAGTACTTC.

The V gene is TRBV5-4, the J gene TRBJ2-5; the D gene is possibly TRBD2 (6 bases). The CDR3 has 14 amino acids. The germline CDR1 and CDR2 sequences are SGHNT and YYREEE (reference sequence). V lost 4 bases and J 4 bases, leaving 14 bases between the germline ends. The CDR3 sequence: CASSDGGAGETQYF. The CDR3 nucleotides read TGTGCCAGCAGCGACGGAGGGGCGGGAGAGACCCAGTACTTC.